This record covers a single T cell receptor (beta chain). This entry comes from a study of PD-1 blockade in mismatch repair-deficient tumors. Clones were sequenced by immunoSEQ multiplex PCR, and TCRdb holds only the in-frame ones, with some missing. Here the sample spans over 100,000 clones, roughly 80% being singletons. This receptor was identified in an adult with mismatch repair-deficient cancer. The specimen was peripheral blood, collected 60 to 65 weeks after starting pembrolizumab.

CDR3 coding DNA: TGCGCCAGCAGCTTGGGTCCAGGGAACGAGCAGTACTTC. Its protein product is CASSLGPGNEQYF. The chain has TRBV5-1 and TRBJ2-7, with TRBD1 as a possible D gene (5 bases). V lost 0 bases and J 5 bases, leaving 9 bases between the germline ends. This CDR3 spans 13 amino acids. The V gene's germline CDR1 is SGHRS and CDR2 YFSETQ.